These T cell receptor beta chains were read from a single sample in a study of blood T cell repertoires in COVID-19. The method was immunoSEQ multiplex PCR; TCRdb's version includes in-frame clones alone and lacks a portion of them. The sample lists around 85,000 clones; roughly nine tenths were seen once. The sequencing sample was made of peripheral blood. All receptors come from a man in his sixties with acute or convalescent COVID-19. The CDR3 runs from the conserved cysteine through the conserved F or W. Fields, in order: D gene, V gene, J gene, clone size, CDR3 DNA, CDR3 protein. D genes are given only for firm matches. Not every row has a clone size; where given, it reads once, few, many or a size class.

d_gene: NA; v_gene: TRBV5-4; j_gene: TRBJ1-1; abundance: NA; CDR3nt: TGTGCCAGCAGCGTGGACAGTGGGAACACTGAAGCTTTCTTT; CDR3aa: CASSVDSGNTEAFF
d_gene: NA; v_gene: TRBV9; j_gene: TRBJ2-2; abundance: NA; CDR3nt: TGTGCCAGCGGCGATCCGGGGGGCGCCTCGAACACCGGGGAGCTGTTTTTT; CDR3aa: CASGDPGGASNTGELFF
d_gene: NA; v_gene: TRBV18; j_gene: TRBJ1-5; abundance: NA; CDR3nt: TGTGCCAGCTCACCCGGTGCCGGGGGTGGGAGCAATCAGCCCCAGCATTTT; CDR3aa: CASSPGAGGGSNQPQHF
d_gene: NA; v_gene: TRBV10-3; j_gene: TRBJ1-3; abundance: NA; CDR3nt: TGTGCCATCGGGGAGGCGATGGTAGACGGAAACACCATATATTTT; CDR3aa: CAIGEAMVDGNTIYF
d_gene: NA; v_gene: TRBV14; j_gene: TRBJ1-1; abundance: NA; CDR3nt: TGTGCCAGCAGCCAAGCAGGGATCCGACTTCGGAACACTGAAGCTTTCTTT; CDR3aa: CASSQAGIRLRNTEAFF
d_gene: NA; v_gene: TRBV10-3; j_gene: TRBJ1-5; abundance: once; CDR3nt: TGTGCCATCAGTGAGTCGATGGGCGCGCCCCAGCATTTT; CDR3aa: CAISESMGAPQHF
d_gene: NA; v_gene: TRBV14; j_gene: TRBJ1-3; abundance: NA; CDR3nt: TGTGCCAGCAGCAGGGGTCTTAGCTCTGGAAACACCATATATTTT; CDR3aa: CASSRGLSSGNTIYF
d_gene: TRBD1; v_gene: TRBV13; j_gene: TRBJ1-1; abundance: NA; CDR3nt: TGTGCCAGCAACAGGGGGCACACTGAAGCTTTCTTT; CDR3aa: CASNRGHTEAFF
d_gene: NA; v_gene: TRBV13; j_gene: TRBJ2-3; abundance: NA; CDR3nt: TGTGCCAGCAGCTTAGAGCAAAGCACAGATACGCAGTATTTT; CDR3aa: CASSLEQSTDTQYF
d_gene: NA; v_gene: TRBV6-5; j_gene: TRBJ1-5; abundance: once; CDR3nt: TGTGCCAGCAGTATTACTCGGACAGTCAATCAGCCCCAGCATTTT; CDR3aa: CASSITRTVNQPQHF
d_gene: TRBD1; v_gene: TRBV7-6; j_gene: TRBJ2-1; abundance: NA; CDR3nt: TGTGCCAGCAGCTTAACCGGACAGGGGACCTACAATGAGCAGTTCTTC; CDR3aa: CASSLTGQGTYNEQFF
d_gene: NA; v_gene: TRBV28; j_gene: TRBJ2-7; abundance: few; CDR3nt: TGTGCCAGCAGTTCTCTACAGGGCACCTACGAGCAGTACTTC; CDR3aa: CASSSLQGTYEQYF
d_gene: NA; v_gene: TRBV12-3/TRBV12-4; j_gene: TRBJ1-5; abundance: NA; CDR3nt: TGTGCCAGCAGATTAGACGGGCAGCCCCAGCATTTT; CDR3aa: CASRLDGQPQHF
d_gene: TRBD1; v_gene: TRBV18; j_gene: TRBJ1-1; abundance: NA; CDR3nt: TGTGCCAGCTCACCCGGACAGGGGAACACTGAAGCTTTCTTT; CDR3aa: CASSPGQGNTEAFF
d_gene: NA; v_gene: TRBV5-6; j_gene: TRBJ1-3; abundance: once; CDR3nt: TGTGCCAGCAGCAGCAGGGCAGTGGGCTCTGGAAACACCATATATTTT; CDR3aa: CASSSRAVGSGNTIYF
d_gene: NA; v_gene: TRBV7-2; j_gene: TRBJ1-6; abundance: NA; CDR3nt: TGTGCCAGCAGCTTAGTAGTGGGGCAGAGTTCACCCCTCCACTTT; CDR3aa: CASSLVVGQSSPLHF